One and the same sample provided the 20 T cell receptor beta chains below, sequenced in a study of molecular identifiers for immune sequencing clone quantification. Via MiXCR, TCRdb re-called the PCR reads, giving one row per CDR3 protein. The sample lists around 320,000 distinct CDR3 sequences, roughly a quarter occurring once. Sequenced sample: naive CD8+ T cells from blood, with Jurkat cell RNA spiked in. The subset here: FACS-sorted CD8+CD4-CCR7+CD45RA+ naive T cells. The receptors were sampled from a human donor in good health. Some libraries in this study had Jurkat cell RNA spiked in.

The chain couples TRBV9 to TRBJ1-2, with D uncertain. Germline assignment: CDR1 SGDLS and CDR2 YYNGEE. Trimming removed 0 bases at V and 6 bases at J, with 21 bases between. This CDR3 comprises 17 residues. CDR3 nucleotide sequence: TGTGCCAGCAGCGTAGAGGGCCGGGTTGGAGTTTATAATGGCTACACCTTC. It encodes CASSVEGRVGVYNGYTF.

In its sample, this clonotype was seen a few times. The CDR3 nucleotides are TGTGCCAGCAGCTCAATCGCCAGCTCGGGGGGGCCGTCAGATACGCAGTATTTT. Translation: CASSSIASSGGPSDTQYF. The chain carries TRBV7-9 and TRBJ2-3, with 8 bases that match TRBD2. Germline V gives CDR1 SEHNR, CDR2 FQNEAQ (reference sequence). The CDR3 consists of 18 residues. J gave up 4 bases and V 4 bases, and 16 bases lay outside the gene matches.

In regard to this clonotype: A read error may be the cause here, since a much bigger clone is one base away. The V call is TRBV28, the J call TRBJ2-7; 7 bases match TRBD2. The CDR3 sequence is 14 residues long. Germline CDR1 reads MDHEN; CDR2 reads SYDVKM. DNA for the CDR3: TGTGACAGCAGCTACTCGGGGGGTACTAGCGAGCAGTACTTC. It translates to CDSSYSGGTSEQYF.

The gene calls are TRBV7-3 and TRBJ2-3; no reliable D call. CDR1 and CDR2 (germline): SGHTA, FQGTGA. V was shortened by 2 bases and J by 1 base, with 7 bases between the two germline ends. The CDR3 contains 14 residues. This chain's CDR3 is CASSLVSGTDTQYF. The CDR3 DNA follows: TGTGCCAGCAGCTTAGTCTCAGGCACAGATACGCAGTATTTT.

With respect to this clonotype: Sequence at one end of the junction differs from germline and may be a read error. The chain has TRBV7-2 and TRBJ2-3; D may be TRBD2 (5 bases). The CDR3 is 14 amino acids. Germline assignment: CDR1 SGHTA and CDR2 FQGNSA. The CDR3 region is CASSSWAGTATQYF. For the CDR3, the DNA is TGTGCCAGCAGCTCCTGGGCGGGCACAGCTACGCAGTATTTT.

Many counts were recorded for this clonotype. The rearrangement links TRBV4-3 to TRBJ1-2; 7 nucleotides line up with TRBD1. This CDR3 has 15 residues. Trimming took 1 base from V and 6 from J; bases not matched to a gene: 8. Germline CDR1 and CDR2: LGHNA and YSLEER. The CDR3 protein is CASSQVEGAVDGYTF. CDR3 sequence (DNA): TGCGCCAGCAGCCAAGTCGAGGGGGCAGTCGATGGCTACACCTTC.

This clonotype showed up just a few times. The chain is built from TRBV3-1 and TRBJ2-7, with D tentatively TRBD1 or TRBD2 (5 bases each). V was clipped by 0 bases and J by 0 bases, with 12 bases between them. Per germline, CDR1 LGHDT and CDR2 YNNKEL (reference sequence). This CDR3 is built from 16 residues. CDR3 region: CASSQEGTVLSYEQYF. CDR3 bases: TGTGCCAGCAGCCAAGAGGGGACGGTCCTCTCCTACGAGCAGTACTTC.

With regard to this clonotype: A much larger clone lies a single base off, so this may be a read error. The chain uses TRBV7-8 and TRBJ1-1, with D perhaps matching TRBD1 (5 bases). Trimming stripped 5 bases from V and 4 bases from J, with 11 bases between. From germline, CDR1 is SGHVS and CDR2 FQNEAQ. The CDR3 extends over 13 amino acids. CDR3: CASSVEGSTEAFF. In nucleotides, the CDR3 is TGTGCCAGCAGCGTAGAGGGGTCCACTGAAGCTTTCTTT.

This clonotype has more than one count but fewer than ten. The chain's CDR3 is CASSQYRGSETQYF. The CDR3, as DNA: TGTGCCAGCAGTCAATACAGGGGGTCCGAGACCCAGTACTTC. This chain links TRBV28 with TRBJ2-5; TRBD1 matches 8 bases. The germline V gene has CDR1 MDHEN and CDR2 SYDVKM. This CDR3 is 14 amino acids long. With 5 bases clipped from V and 5 bases from J, the junction kept 7 bases outside the gene matches.

This clonotype appeared many times. The genes are TRBV7-9 and TRBJ2-3; TRBD1 matches 7 bases. The V gene end was trimmed by 2 bases and the J gene end by 4 bases; junction bases not matched to a gene: 9. Per germline, CDR1 SEHNR and CDR2 FQNEAQ (reference sequence). The length of the CDR3 is 16 residues. For the CDR3, the DNA is TGTGCCAGCAGCTTACAGGGGGAAGTTTTGCCAGATACGCAGTATTTT. Its translation: CASSLQGEVLPDTQYF.

This clonotype was detected many times. The V and J genes are TRBV27 and TRBJ1-1; no clear D. Germline V gene data show CDR1 as MNHEY and CDR2 as SMNVEV (reference sequence). The CDR3 consists of 14 residues. With 7 bases removed from V and 1 base from J, the gap between germline ends came to 13 bases. CDR3: CASIGYSQNTEAFF. CDR3 sequence (DNA): TGTGCCAGCATCGGTTACTCTCAGAACACTGAAGCTTTCTTT.

This clonotype was counted at least ten times. CDR3 DNA sequence: TGTGCCAGCAGCTTAGGACAGATAAACACTGAAGCTTTCTTT. It translates to CASSLGQINTEAFF. The genes are TRBV7-9 and TRBJ1-1; maybe TRBD1 (5 bases). The V gene lost 1 base and the J gene lost 2 bases, with 8 bases spanning the gap. Germline V gives CDR1 SEHNR, CDR2 FQNEAQ (reference sequence). This CDR3 contains 14 residues.

This clonotype has just a few counts. The chain carries TRBV12-3 or TRBV12-4 and TRBJ2-3; 8 nucleotides match TRBD1. The CDR3 runs 15 residues. Trimming removed 5 bases from V and 5 bases from J; junction bases left unmatched: 9. The CDR3 nucleotides are TGTGCCAGCAGTCCAAGACAGGGGCCAATAGATACGCAGTATTTT. Residues: CASSPRQGPIDTQYF.

As concerns this clonotype: This sequence may be a read error, since a much larger clone differs from it by one base. V is TRBV12-3 or TRBV12-4 and J is TRBJ2-7, with 12 bases identical to TRBD1. The V gene end was trimmed by 7 bases and the J gene end by 9 bases; junction bases not matched to a gene: 7. The CDR3 runs to 13 residues. This chain's CDR3 is CASNIGTGGGQYF. The DNA of the CDR3 is TGTGCCAGCAATATTGGGACAGGGGGCGGGCAGTACTTC.

This sequence joins TRBV9 and TRBJ1-1, with 7 bases identical to TRBD1. In germline, CDR1 is SGDLS, CDR2 YYNGEE. Trimming cost V 2 bases and J 8 bases; bases outside gene matches: 6. This CDR3 region has 13 residues. In nucleotides, the CDR3 is TGTGCCAGCAGCGTCCAAAGAGGGGGCGAAGCTTTCTTT. Its protein is CASSVQRGGEAFF. Variable domain in full (rest from reference TRBV9 and TRBJ1-1): DSGVTQTPKHLITATGQRVTLRCSPRSGDLSVYWYQQSLDQGLQFLIQYYNGEERAKGNILERFSAQQFPDLHSELNLSSLELGDSALYFCASSVQRGGEAFFGQGTRLTVV.

This clonotype has only a few counts. The chain uses TRBV29-1 and TRBJ2-1; the D call may be TRBD1 or TRBD2 (5 bases each). Per germline, CDR1 SQVTM and CDR2 ANQGSEA. Between the trimmed V and J ends, which lost 1 base and 0 bases, there was a span of 16 bases. The CDR3 totals 17 residues. The CDR3 reads CSVEVVMGDSSYNEQFF. CDR3 DNA: TGCAGCGTTGAAGTGGTTATGGGGGATAGCTCCTACAATGAGCAGTTCTTC.

This clonotype was counted a few times. The rearrangement links TRBV2 to TRBJ1-1; possible D gene TRBD1, 5 bases. The V end was cut by 4 bases, the J end by 6 bases, with 12 bases between. Germline CDR1 reads SNHLY; CDR2 reads FYNNEI. The CDR3 extends over 13 amino acids. The CDR3 coding sequence is TGTGCCAGCAGTGTTCAGGGTCGGGCTGAAGCTTTCTTT. It codes for CASSVQGRAEAFF.

Many counts were recorded for this clonotype. The V call is TRBV6-4, the J call TRBJ2-1; 7 nucleotides align to TRBD2. Per the germline V gene, CDR1 is MRHNA and CDR2 is SNTAGT. This CDR3 region has 13 residues. V was clipped by 5 bases and J by 6 bases; unmatched bases: 4. This CDR3 is CASSPGLGNEQFF. CDR3 nucleotides: TGTGCCAGCAGTCCCGGACTAGGCAATGAGCAGTTCTTC.

On this clonotype itself: The CDR3 carries no conserved terminal phenylalanine or tryptophan, so it likely arises from a read error. The chain joins TRBV5-1 to TRBJ1-1; D gene ambiguous. Germline assignment: CDR1 SGHRS and CDR2 YFSETQ. The germline V and J ends were trimmed by 0 bases and 8 bases, with 14 bases remaining between them. The CDR3 has 14 amino acids. The CDR3 is CASSLDAGGKEAFS. The CDR3 DNA follows: TGCGCCAGCAGCTTGGATGCAGGAGGGAAGGAAGCTTTCTCT.

This chain links TRBV7-9 with TRBJ1-1; D unclear. The germline gives CDR1 SEHNR, CDR2 FQNEAQ (reference sequence). V lost 5 bases and J lost 7, with 14 bases in between. The CDR3 extends over 13 amino acids. DNA for the CDR3: TGTGCCAGCAGCCCAGCCTTCGGCAGTGAAGCTTTCTTT. This codes for CASSPAFGSEAFF.